Following are 3 T cell receptor beta chains from one sample sequenced in a study of naive and memory T cell subsets. The SP2 primer and nested alpha and beta constant region primers amplified ligated cDNA in four rounds. TCRdb reanalysed the UMI-ligation and nested PCR reads using MiXCR and keeps one entry per CDR3 protein. The data show over 13,000 distinct CDR3 sequences, about 5% seen once. As for treatment: skin biopsy from PPD injection site in Mantoux-positive individual. TCR cDNA received a 3' ligated oligonucleotide that carried a UMI. The source material was skin, sampled from a tuberculin skin test site. The receptors shown here come from an adult in good health.

This clonotype was counted ten times or more. The rearrangement links TRBV7-8 to TRBJ2-7; TRBD2 is a possible D gene (6 bases). Germline values: CDR1 SGHVS, CDR2 FQNEAQ. Trimming stripped 5 bases from V and 3 bases from J, with 11 bases between. This CDR3 has 13 amino acids. CDR3 sequence: CASSPVGGYEQYF. In DNA form, the CDR3 reads TGTGCCAGCAGCCCCGTCGGGGGCTACGAGCAGTACTTC.

By frequency in the sample, this clonotype is medium-sized. The rearrangement links TRBV4-2 to TRBJ2-1; tentative D call: TRBD1 (6 bases). V lost 1 base to trimming and J lost 3 bases, with 13 bases between them. The CDR3 loop spans 16 amino acids. Germline-derived CDR1 and CDR2 are LGHNA and YNFKEQ. CDR3: CASSQVGAVGYNEQFF. The CDR3 nucleotides are TGTGCCAGCAGCCAAGTGGGGGCGGTAGGCTACAATGAGCAGTTCTTC.

This chain uses TRBV4-1 with TRBJ2-7; no clear D gene. This CDR3 spans 12 amino acids. Trimming took 3 bases from V and 7 from J, leaving 10 bases between them. Germline V CDR1 and CDR2: MGHRA, YSYEKL. CDR3 nucleotide sequence: TGCGCCAGCAGCCATGGTCTGGGAGAGCAGTACTTC. Amino acid sequence: CASSHGLGEQYF.